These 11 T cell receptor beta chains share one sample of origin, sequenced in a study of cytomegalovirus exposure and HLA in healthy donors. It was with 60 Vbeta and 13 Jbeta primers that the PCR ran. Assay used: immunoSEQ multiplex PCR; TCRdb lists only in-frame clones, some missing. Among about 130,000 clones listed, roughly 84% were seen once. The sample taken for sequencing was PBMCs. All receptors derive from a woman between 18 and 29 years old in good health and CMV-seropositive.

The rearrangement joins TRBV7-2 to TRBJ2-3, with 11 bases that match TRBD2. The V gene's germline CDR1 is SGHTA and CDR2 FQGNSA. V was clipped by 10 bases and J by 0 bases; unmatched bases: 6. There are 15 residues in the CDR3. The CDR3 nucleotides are TGTGCCACCGAGGGGACTAGCGGTAGCACAGATACGCAGTATTTT. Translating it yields CATEGTSGSTDTQYF.

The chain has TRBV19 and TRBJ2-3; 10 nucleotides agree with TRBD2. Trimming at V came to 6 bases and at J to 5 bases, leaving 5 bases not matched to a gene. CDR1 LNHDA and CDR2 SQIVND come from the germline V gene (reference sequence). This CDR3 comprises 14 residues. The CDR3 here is CASRAGGQIDTQYF. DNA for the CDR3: TGTGCCAGTAGAGCGGGGGGGCAAATAGATACGCAGTATTTT. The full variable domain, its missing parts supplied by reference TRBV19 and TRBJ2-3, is DGGITQSPKYLFRKEGQNVTLSCEQNLNHDAMYWYRQDPGQGLRLIYYSQIVNDFQKGDIAEGYSVSREKKESFPLTVTSAQKNPTAFYLCASRAGGQIDTQYFGPGTRLTVL.

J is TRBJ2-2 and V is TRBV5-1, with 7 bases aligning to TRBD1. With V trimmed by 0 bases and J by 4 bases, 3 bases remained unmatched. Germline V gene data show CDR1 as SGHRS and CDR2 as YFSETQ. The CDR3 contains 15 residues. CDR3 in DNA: TGCGCCAGCAGCTTGGTTGCAGGGGGCACCGGGGAGCTGTTTTTT. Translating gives CASSLVAGGTGELFF.

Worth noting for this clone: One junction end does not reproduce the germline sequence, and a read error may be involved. In DNA form, the CDR3 reads TGTTCCAGCAGCTTAGGTGGGGGACAGGGGGCAAGAAATCAGCCCCAGCATTTT. Translating gives CSSSLGGGQGARNQPQHF. The rearrangement links TRBV7-9 to TRBJ1-5, with TRBD1 matching 12 bases. This CDR3 contains 18 residues. Germline V gives CDR1 SEHNR, CDR2 FQNEAQ (reference sequence).

CDR3 region: CASSLGAVNQPQHF. CDR3 DNA: TGTGCCAGCAGCCTAGGAGCAGTCAATCAGCCCCAGCATTTT. The rearrangement links TRBV28 to TRBJ1-5; D not resolved. The CDR3 is 14 amino acids. Germline V gene data show CDR1 as MDHEN and CDR2 as SYDVKM. The V end was cut by 6 bases, the J end by 3 bases, with 12 bases between.

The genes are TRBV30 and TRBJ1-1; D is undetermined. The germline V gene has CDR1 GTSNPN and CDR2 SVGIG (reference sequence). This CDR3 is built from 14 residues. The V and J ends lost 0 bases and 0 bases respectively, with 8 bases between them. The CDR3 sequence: CAWSVVDMNTEAFF. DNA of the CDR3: TGTGCCTGGAGTGTCGTAGACATGAACACTGAAGCTTTCTTT.

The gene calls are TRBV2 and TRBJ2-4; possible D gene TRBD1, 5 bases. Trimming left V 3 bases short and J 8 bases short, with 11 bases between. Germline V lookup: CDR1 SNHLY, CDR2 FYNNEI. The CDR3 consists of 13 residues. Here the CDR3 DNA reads TGTGCCAGCAGTGATCCAGGGTTGGACATTCAGTACTTC. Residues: CASSDPGLDIQYF.

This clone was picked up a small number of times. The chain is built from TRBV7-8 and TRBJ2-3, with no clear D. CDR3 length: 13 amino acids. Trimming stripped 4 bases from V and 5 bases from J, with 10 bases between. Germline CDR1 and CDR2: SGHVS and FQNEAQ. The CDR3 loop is CASSYSRQDTQYF. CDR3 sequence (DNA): TGTGCCAGCAGCTACTCCCGCCAAGATACGCAGTATTTT.

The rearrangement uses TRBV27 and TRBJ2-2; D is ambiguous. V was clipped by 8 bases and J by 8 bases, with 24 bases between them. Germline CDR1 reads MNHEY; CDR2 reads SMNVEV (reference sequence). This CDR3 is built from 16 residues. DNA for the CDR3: TGTGCCAGCCGCCCTCTGGCAGTCGATTCTGTTGGGGAGCTGTTTTTT. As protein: CASRPLAVDSVGELFF.

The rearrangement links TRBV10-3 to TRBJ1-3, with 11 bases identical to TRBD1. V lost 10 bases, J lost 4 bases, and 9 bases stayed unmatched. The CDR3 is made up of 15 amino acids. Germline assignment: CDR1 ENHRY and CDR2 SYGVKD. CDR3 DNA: TGTGCCAACTCCGGACAGGGGGCGAGGGGAAACACCATATATTTT. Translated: CANSGQGARGNTIYF.

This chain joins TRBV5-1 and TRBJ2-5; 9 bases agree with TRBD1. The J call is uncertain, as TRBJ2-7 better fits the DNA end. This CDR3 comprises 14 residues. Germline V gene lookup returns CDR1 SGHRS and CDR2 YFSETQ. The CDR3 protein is CASSTTTGGYEQYF. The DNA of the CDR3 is TGCGCCAGCAGCACCACGACAGGGGGGTACGAGCAGTACTTC.